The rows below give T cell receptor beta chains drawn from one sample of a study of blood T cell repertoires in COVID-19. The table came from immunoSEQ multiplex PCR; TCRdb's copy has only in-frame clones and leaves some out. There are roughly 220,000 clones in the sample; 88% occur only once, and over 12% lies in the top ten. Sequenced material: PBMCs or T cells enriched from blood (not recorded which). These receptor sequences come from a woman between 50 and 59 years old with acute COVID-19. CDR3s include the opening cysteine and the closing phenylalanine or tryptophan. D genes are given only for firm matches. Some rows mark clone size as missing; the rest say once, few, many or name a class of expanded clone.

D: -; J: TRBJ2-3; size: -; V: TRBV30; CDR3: CAWGQEGTSTDTQYF; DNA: TGTGCCTGGGGGCAGGAGGGAACTAGCACAGATACGCAGTATTTT
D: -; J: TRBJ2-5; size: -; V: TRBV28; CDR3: CASTRNQETQYF; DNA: TGTGCCAGCACGAGAAACCAAGAGACCCAGTACTTC
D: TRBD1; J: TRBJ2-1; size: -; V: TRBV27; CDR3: CASSATGDPYNEQFF; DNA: TGTGCCAGCAGTGCGACAGGGGATCCCTACAATGAGCAGTTCTTC
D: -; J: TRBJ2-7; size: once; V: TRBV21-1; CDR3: CASSNYRTHYEQYF; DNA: TGTGCCAGCAGCAACTACAGGACCCACTACGAGCAGTACTTC
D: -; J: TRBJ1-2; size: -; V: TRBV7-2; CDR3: CASILRGGGNYGYTF; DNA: TGTGCCAGCATCTTACGGGGCGGGGGGAACTATGGCTACACCTTC
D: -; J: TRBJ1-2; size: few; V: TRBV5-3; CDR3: CARSFQVRDSYGYTF; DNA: TGTGCCAGAAGCTTCCAAGTTAGGGACTCCTATGGCTACACCTTC
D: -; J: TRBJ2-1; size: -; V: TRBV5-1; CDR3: CASSLLGAEVLREQFF; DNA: TGCGCCAGCAGCTTGTTGGGGGCGGAGGTATTGAGGGAACAGTTCTTC
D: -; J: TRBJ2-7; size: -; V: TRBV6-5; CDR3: CASRAVLLDEQYF; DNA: TGTGCCAGCAGGGCAGTCCTCCTCGACGAGCAGTACTTC
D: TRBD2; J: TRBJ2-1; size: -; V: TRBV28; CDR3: CASRPPTSSGMYNEQFF; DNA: TGTGCCAGCAGGCCTCCCACGTCTAGCGGCATGTACAATGAGCAGTTCTTC
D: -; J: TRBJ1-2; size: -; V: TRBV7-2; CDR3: CASSLGSAGWANYGYTF; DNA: TGTGCCAGCAGCTTAGGTTCGGCAGGGTGGGCTAACTATGGCTACACCTTC
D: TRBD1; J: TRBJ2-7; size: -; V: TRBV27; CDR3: CASTQGVGYEQYF; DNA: TGTGCCAGCACGCAGGGGGTTGGCTACGAGCAGTACTTC
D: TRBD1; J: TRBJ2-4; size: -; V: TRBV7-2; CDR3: CASSFMFSGGWAKNIQYF; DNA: TGTGCCAGCAGCTTCATGTTCTCAGGGGGATGGGCCAAAAACATTCAGTACTTC
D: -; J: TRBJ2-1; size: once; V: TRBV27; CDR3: CASMRHNSYNEQFF; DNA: TGTGCCAGCATGAGGCACAACTCCTACAATGAGCAGTTCTTC
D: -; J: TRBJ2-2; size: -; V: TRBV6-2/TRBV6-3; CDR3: CASSYVLVDTGELFF; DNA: TGTGCCAGCAGTTACGTGTTAGTGGACACCGGGGAGCTGTTTTTT
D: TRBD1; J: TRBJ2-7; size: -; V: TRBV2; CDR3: CASSPGQGMSYEQYF; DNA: TGTGCCAGCAGCCCGGGACAGGGAATGTCCTACGAGCAGTACTTC
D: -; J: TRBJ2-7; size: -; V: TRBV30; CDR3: CAWSGAGRTYEQYF; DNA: TGTGCCTGGAGCGGGGCAGGGAGGACGTACGAGCAGTACTTC
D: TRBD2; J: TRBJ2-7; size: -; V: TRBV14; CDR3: CASSRGAGGTYEQYF; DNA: TGTGCCAGCAGCCGAGGAGCGGGAGGTACCTACGAGCAGTACTTC
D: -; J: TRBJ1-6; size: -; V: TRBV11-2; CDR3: CASSSGRIGIYNSPLHF; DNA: TGTGCCAGCAGCTCAGGGAGGATTGGAATTTATAATTCACCCCTCCACTTT
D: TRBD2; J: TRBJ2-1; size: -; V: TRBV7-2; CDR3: CASSLGTSGSPYNEQFF; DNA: TGTGCCAGCAGCTTAGGGACTAGCGGGAGCCCCTACAATGAGCAGTTCTTC
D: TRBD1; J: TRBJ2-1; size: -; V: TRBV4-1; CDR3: CASSQGQGAGDEQFF; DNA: TGCGCCAGCAGCCAAGGACAGGGGGCAGGCGATGAGCAGTTCTTC
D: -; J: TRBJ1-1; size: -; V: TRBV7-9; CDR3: CASSLITEAFF; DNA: TGTGCCAGCAGCTTAATAACTGAAGCTTTCTTT
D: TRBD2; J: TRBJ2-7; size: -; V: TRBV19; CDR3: CASSILGTSGNDEQYF; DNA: TGTGCCAGTAGTATCCTCGGGACTAGCGGGAACGACGAGCAGTACTTC
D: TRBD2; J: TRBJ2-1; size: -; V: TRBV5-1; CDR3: CASSRTSEYNEQFF; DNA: TGCGCCAGCAGCCGGACTAGCGAGTACAATGAGCAGTTCTTC
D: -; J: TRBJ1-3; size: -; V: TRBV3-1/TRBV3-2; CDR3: CASSRGTNGNTIYF; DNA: TGTGCCAGCAGCCGAGGGACAAACGGAAACACCATATATTTT
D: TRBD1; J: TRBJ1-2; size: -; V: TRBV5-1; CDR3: CASSPRTGVAYGYTF; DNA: TGCGCCAGCAGCCCACGGACAGGGGTGGCCTATGGCTACACCTTC
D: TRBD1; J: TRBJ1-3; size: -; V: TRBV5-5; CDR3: CASSWGTGKGGNTIYF; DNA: TGTGCCAGCAGCTGGGGGACAGGGAAAGGTGGAAACACCATATATTTT
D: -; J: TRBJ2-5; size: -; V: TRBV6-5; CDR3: CASTKEGRETQYF; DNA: TGTGCCAGCACCAAGGAGGGCCGAGAGACCCAGTACTTC
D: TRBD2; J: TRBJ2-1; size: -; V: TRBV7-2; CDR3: CASSFTSGINNEQFF; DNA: TGTGCCAGCAGCTTCACTAGCGGGATTAACAATGAGCAGTTCTTC
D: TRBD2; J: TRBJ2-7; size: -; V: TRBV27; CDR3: CASSLGLDYEQYF; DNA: TGTGCCAGCAGTTTGGGACTAGACTACGAGCAGTACTTC
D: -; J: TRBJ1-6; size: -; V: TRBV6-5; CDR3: CASRELARSPLHF; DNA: TGTGCCAGCCGGGAACTGGCGCGTTCACCCCTCCACTTT
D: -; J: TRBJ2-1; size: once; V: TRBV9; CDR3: CASSAGGTVNEQFF; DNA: TGTGCCAGCAGCGCCGGAGGGACAGTCAATGAGCAGTTCTTC
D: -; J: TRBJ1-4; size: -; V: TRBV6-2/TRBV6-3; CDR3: CASSPYREKLFF; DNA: TGTGCCAGCAGCCCCTATCGTGAAAAACTGTTTTTT
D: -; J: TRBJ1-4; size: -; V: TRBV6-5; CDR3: CASSYSGGTANEKLFF; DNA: TGTGCCAGCAGTTACTCAGGCGGGACCGCTAATGAAAAACTGTTTTTT
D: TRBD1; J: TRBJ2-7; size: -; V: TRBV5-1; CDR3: CASSSRDSYEQYF; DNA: TGCGCCAGCAGCTCCCGGGACAGCTACGAGCAGTACTTC
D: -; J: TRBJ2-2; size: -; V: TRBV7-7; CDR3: CASSLSSGGTGELFF; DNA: TGTGCCAGCAGCTTGTCGTCAGGGGGGACCGGGGAGCTGTTTTTT
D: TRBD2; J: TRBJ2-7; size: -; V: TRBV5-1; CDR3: CASSLGPTSGSAYEQYF; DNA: TGCGCCAGCAGCTTGGGACCGACTAGCGGGAGTGCCTACGAGCAGTACTTC
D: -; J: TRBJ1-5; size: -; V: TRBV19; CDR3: CASSIGIHSNQPQHF; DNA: TGTGCCAGTAGTATAGGCATACATAGCAATCAGCCCCAGCATTTT
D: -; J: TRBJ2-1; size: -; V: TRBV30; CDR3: CAWELNSGNEQFF; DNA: TGTGCCTGGGAGCTCAACAGCGGGAATGAGCAGTTCTTC
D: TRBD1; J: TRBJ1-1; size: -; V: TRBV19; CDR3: CASSVGGDWTEAFF; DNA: TGTGCCAGTAGCGTAGGGGGCGATTGGACTGAAGCTTTCTTT
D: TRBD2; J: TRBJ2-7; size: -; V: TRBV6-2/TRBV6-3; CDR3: CASSLAGGGYEQYF; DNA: TGTGCCAGCAGTCTAGCGGGTGGAGGCTACGAGCAGTACTTC